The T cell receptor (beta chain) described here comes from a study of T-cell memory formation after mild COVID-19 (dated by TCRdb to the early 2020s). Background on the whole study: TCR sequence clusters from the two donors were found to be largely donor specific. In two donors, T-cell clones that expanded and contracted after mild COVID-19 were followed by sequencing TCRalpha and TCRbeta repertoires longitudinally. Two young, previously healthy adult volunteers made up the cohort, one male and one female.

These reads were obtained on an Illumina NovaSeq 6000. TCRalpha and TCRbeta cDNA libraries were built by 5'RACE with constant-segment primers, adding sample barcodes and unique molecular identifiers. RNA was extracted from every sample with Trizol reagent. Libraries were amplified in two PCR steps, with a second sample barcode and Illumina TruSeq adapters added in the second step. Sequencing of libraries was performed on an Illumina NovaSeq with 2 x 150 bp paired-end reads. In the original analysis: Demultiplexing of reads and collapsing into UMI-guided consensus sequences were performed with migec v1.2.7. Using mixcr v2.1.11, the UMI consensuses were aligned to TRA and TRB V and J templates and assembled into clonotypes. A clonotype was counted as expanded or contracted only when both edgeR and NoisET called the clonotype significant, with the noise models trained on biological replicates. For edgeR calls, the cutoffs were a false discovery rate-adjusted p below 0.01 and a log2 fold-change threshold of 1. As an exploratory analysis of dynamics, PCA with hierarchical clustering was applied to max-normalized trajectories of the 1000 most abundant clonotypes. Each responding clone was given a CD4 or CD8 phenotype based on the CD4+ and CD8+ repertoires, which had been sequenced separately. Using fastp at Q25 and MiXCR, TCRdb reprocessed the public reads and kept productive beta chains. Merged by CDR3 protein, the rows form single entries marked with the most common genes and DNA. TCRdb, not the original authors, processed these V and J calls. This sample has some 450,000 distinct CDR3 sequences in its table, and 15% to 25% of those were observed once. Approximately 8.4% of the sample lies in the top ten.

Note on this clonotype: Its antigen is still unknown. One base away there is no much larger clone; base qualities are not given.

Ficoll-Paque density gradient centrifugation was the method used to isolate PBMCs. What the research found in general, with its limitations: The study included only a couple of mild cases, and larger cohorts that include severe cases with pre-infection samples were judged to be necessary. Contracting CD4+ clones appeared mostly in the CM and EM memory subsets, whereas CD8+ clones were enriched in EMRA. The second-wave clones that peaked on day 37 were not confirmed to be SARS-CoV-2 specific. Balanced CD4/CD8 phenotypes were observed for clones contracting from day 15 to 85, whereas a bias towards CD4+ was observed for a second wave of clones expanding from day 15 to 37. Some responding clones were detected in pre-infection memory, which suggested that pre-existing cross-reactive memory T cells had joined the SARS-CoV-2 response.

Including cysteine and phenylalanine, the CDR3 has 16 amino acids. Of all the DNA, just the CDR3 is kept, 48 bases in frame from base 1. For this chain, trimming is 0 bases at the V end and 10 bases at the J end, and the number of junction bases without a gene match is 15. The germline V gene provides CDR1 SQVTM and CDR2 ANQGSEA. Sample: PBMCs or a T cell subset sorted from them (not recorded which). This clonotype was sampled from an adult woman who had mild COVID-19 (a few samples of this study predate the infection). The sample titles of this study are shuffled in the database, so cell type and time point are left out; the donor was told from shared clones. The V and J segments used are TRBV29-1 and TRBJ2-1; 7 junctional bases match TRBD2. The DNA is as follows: TGCAGCGTTGAAGATCGCACCGGCAGCGGGGCCAGGGAGCAGTTCTTC. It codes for CSVEDRTGSGAREQFF.